This T cell receptor (beta chain) is from a study of blood T cell repertoires in COVID-19. Study-wide background: Samples of COVID-19 (acute and convalescent) were obtained from the United States, Italy and Spain. PBMCs, B-cell-depleted T cells, or T cells were the source of the cDNA or gDNA that made up the material.

In the authors' workflow: Estimation of nucleated cell counts relied on the amplification of reference gene primers. TCRdb's table, derived via immunoSEQ multiplex PCR, lists solely in-frame clones and lacks some. The V and J calls and clone size were taken over from that table, and D and trimming were inferred from the DNA. The sample holds 130,000 to 150,000 clones, 65% to 85% seen once. The sequencing sample was made of peripheral blood. The clonotype originates from a woman aged 60-75 years with acute or convalescent COVID-19.

CDR3: CASSQELAGGRELFF. CDR3 coding DNA: TGTGCCAGCAGCCAAGAACTAGCGGGTGGGAGGGAGCTGTTTTTT. The J gene is TRBJ2-2, the V gene TRBV3-1 (or the pseudogene TRBV3-2); 9 nucleotides line up with TRBD2. There are 15 residues in the CDR3. Germline CDR1 is LGHDT and CDR2 is YNNKEL (reference sequence). With 0 bases clipped from V and 9 bases from J, the junction kept 5 bases outside the gene matches.